Sequencing of this T cell receptor (beta chain) was carried out in a study of T cells after posttransplantation cyclophosphamide. Notes on this clone: Its specificity is unknown.

The CDR3 has 15 residues. Trimming stripped 5 bases from V and 8 bases from J, with 19 bases between. CDR1 and CDR2 from the germline V gene are MDHEN and SYDVKM. TCRdb's table, derived via immunoSEQ multiplex PCR, lists solely in-frame clones and lacks some. The repertoire holds several thousand clones, with more than 70% as singletons. Treatment was busulfan-fludarabine conditioning, a marrow graft, and cyclophosphamide on days +3 and +4. Study-wide findings and caveats: After PTCy, TRB diversity resembled that of CNI/methotrexate controls. Blood and skin or GI T cell repertoires showed limited TRB overlap.

The V gene is TRBV28, the J gene TRBJ1-3; D call uncertain. This TCR was sampled from a female patient in her thirties or forties who received an allogeneic stem cell transplant from an unrelated donor, was CMV-positive, and had no GVHD. Some of the T cells may derive from the graft donor. This material consisted of PBMCs, taken after allogeneic stem cell transplant with posttransplant cyclophosphamide. The CDR3 sequence: CASSDFSPGEHTIYF. CDR3 coding DNA: TGTGCCAGCAGTGATTTTTCGCCAGGCGAACACACCATATATTTT.